This entry describes one T cell receptor (beta chain). What it binds is not known. Generated by immunoSEQ multiplex PCR, the TCRdb table keeps only in-frame clones and is missing some. The table lists around 300,000 clones, 75% to 90% of them singletons, with over 5% in the top ten. This specimen comes from a study of Ad26.COV2.S vaccination and SARS-CoV-2 variants. The treatment denotes: over 15 received Ad26.COV2.S at low or high dose, single or two shots; five or six received placebo; per-sample allocation not given. Following the first vaccine or placebo injection, samples were taken on day 63. Study-wide findings and caveats: Vaccinees displayed broader spike-specific TCR repertoires than placebo recipients. Vaccine and placebo recipients had comparable breadth of non-spike TCRs.

V was cut by 4 bases and J by 7 bases, with 16 bases left in between. The CDR3 has 14 amino acids. CDR1 is MNHEY, CDR2 SVGAGI, per germline. Here the sequenced sample was peripheral blood, taken in a trial of Ad26.COV2.S vaccine versus placebo. J is TRBJ2-5 and V is TRBV6-5, with D tentatively TRBD2 (5 bases). The sequence came from a person aged 18-65 years who received the Ad26.COV2.S COVID-19 vaccine or a placebo. The CDR3 sequence: CASSLRRQPGTQYF. As DNA, the CDR3 is TGTGCCAGCAGTTTAAGGAGGCAGCCAGGGACCCAGTACTTC.